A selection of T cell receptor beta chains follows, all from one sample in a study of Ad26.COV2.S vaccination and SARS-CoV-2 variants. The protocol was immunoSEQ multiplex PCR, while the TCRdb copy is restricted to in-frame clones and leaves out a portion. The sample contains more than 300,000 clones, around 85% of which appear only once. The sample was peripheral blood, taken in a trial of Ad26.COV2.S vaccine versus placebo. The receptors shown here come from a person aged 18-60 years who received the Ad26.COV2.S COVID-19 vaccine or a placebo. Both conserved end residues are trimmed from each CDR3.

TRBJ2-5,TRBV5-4,ASSLEGGYGETQY
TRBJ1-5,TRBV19,ASSIRSGGGQPQH
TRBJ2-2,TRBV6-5,ASSYRSDHTGELF
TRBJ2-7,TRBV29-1,SVVETGGSYEQY
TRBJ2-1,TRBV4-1,ASSQRIKGTGQGYNEQF
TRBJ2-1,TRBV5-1,ASSLGWNRASGIFYNEQF
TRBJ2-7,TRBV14,ASSPTTSSYEQY
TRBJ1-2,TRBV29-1,SVEDGGANYGYT
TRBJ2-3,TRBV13,ASSPPAGGVDTQY
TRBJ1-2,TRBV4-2,ASSPMKADYGYT